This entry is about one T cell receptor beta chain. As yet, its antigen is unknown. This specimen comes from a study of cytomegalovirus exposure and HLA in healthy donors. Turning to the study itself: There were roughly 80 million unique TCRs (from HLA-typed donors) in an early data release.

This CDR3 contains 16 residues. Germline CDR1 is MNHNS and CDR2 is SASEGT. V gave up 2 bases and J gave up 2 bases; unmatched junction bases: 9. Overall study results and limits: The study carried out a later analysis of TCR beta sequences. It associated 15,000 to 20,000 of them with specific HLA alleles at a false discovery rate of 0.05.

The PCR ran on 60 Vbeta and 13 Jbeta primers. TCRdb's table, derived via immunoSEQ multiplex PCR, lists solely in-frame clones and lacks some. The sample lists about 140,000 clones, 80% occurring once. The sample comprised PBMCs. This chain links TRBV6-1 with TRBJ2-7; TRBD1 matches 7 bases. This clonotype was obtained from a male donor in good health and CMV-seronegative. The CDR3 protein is CASSEFTGAPAYEQYF. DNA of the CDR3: TGTGCCAGCAGTGAATTTACAGGGGCCCCGGCCTACGAGCAGTACTTC.